This TCR beta chain was sequenced in a study of CXCR3-negative and CXCR3-positive naive CD8 T cells. Study-wide results and limits: Sequencing showed both naive subsets with comparably high diversity, and memory CD8+ cells much lower. Hydrophobicity of TRB CDR3s was greater in CXCR3-positive naive cells than in CXCR3-negative naive cells.

The CDR3 loop spans 16 amino acids. Germline values: CDR1 MDHEN, CDR2 SYDVKM. CD45RO-CCR7+CD27+CD95- expression identified naive CD8+ T cells. The TRB cDNA libraries were prepared by 5' RACE with UMI labels. TCRdb reprocessed the 5' RACE reads; each CDR3 protein has one entry and no DNA is given. The table gives tens of thousands of distinct CDR3 sequences; the top ten clones make up approximately 0.62% of it. On this clonotype: Its cognate antigen is unknown.

Sequencing used naive CXCR3+ CD8+ T cells from blood. Stated subset: CD45RO-CCR7+CD27+CD95- naive CD8+ T cells expressing CXCR3 (TNR3+). The clonotype was recovered from a human donor in good health. Some clones in this sample may be carry-over from other donors' samples. The gene calls are TRBV28 and TRBJ2-2; the D gene TCRdb calls, TRBD1, cannot be checked with no DNA. The chain's CDR3 is CASSLLGTDRTGELFF.